This TCR beta chain was identified during a study of T cell responses to AZD1222 COVID-19 vaccine. On the study more broadly: Researchers grouped second doses given at about 4 or about 12 weeks into one pool.

The assay was immunoSEQ multiplex PCR, and TCRdb's table has in-frame clones only and misses some. The table lists tens of thousands of clones, more than 80% of them singletons. Trimming removed 7 bases from V and 0 bases from J; junction bases left unmatched: 9. The CDR3 totals 16 residues. CDR1 is MDHEN and CDR2 is SYDVKM in the germline V gene. This TCR was sampled from an adult in good health. Here the sequenced sample was peripheral blood, taken on day 0 of AZD1222 vaccination. This chain joins TRBV28 and TRBJ2-5, with 9 positions matching TRBD2. CDR3 protein: CASTSGERTYQETQYF. The CDR3 nucleotides are TGTGCCAGCACTAGCGGGGAAAGAACCTACCAAGAGACCCAGTACTTC.